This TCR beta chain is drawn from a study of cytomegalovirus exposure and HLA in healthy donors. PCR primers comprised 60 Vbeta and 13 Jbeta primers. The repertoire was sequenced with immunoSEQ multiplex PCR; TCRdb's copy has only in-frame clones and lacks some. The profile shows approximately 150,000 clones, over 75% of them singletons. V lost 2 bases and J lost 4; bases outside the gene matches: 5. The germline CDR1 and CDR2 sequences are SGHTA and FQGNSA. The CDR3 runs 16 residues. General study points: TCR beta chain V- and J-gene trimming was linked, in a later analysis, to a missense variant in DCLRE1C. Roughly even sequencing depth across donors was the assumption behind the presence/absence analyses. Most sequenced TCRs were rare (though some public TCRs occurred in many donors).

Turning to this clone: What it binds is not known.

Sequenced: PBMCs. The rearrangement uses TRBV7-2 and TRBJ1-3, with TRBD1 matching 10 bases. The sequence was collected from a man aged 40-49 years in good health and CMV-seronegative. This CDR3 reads CASSLPTGGGGNTIYF. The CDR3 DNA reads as TGTGCCAGCAGCTTACCGACAGGGGGCGGCGGAAACACCATATATTTT.